Below, 21 T cell receptor beta chains from the same sample are listed, as sequenced in a study of blood T cells in healthy people across ages. The authors ran a second PCR of roughly 7 to 11 cycles using a sample-barcoded 5' primer and a J-beta primer mix. TCRdb used MiXCR to reprocess the 5' RACE reads, holding one entry per CDR3 protein. The table records some 640,000 distinct CDR3 sequences, 45% to 50% of them present only once. The material sequenced was blood. The receptors derive from a woman in her fifties or sixties in good health.

This clonotype has more than one count but fewer than ten. CDR3 region: CASSYQGQGGYTF. In DNA form, the CDR3 reads TGTGCCAGCAGTTATCAAGGACAGGGAGGCTACACCTTC. The chain has TRBV6-5 and TRBJ1-2; 8 bases fit TRBD1. The CDR3 has 13 amino acids. From germline, CDR1 is MNHEY and CDR2 SVGAGI. Trimming at V came to 3 bases and at J to 8 bases, leaving 5 bases not matched to a gene.

The chain links TRBV5-5 to TRBJ2-7; D ambiguous. V gave up 0 bases and J gave up 2 bases, with 21 bases separating them. CDR3 length: 18 residues. Germline V lookup: CDR1 SGHKS, CDR2 YYEKEE (reference sequence). The CDR3 DNA reads as TGTGCCAGCAGCTTGGAAGGTTTGGGCGTCTGGCCAACCTACGAGCAGTACTTC. Its protein is CASSLEGLGVWPTYEQYF.

The rearrangement links TRBV6-1 to TRBJ2-5; 8 bases map to TRBD1. Trimming took 7 bases from V and 2 from J; bases not matched to a gene: 9. The CDR3 spans 15 residues. In germline, CDR1 is MNHNS, CDR2 SASEGT. As DNA, the CDR3 is TGTGCCAGCAACGACAGGGGAATGGGGCAAGAGACCCAGTACTTC. The encoded protein is CASNDRGMGQETQYF.

This clonotype has a handful of counts. This chain uses TRBV28 with TRBJ2-7; TRBD1 might be the D (6 bases). The CDR3 consists of 17 residues. Germline CDR1 reads MDHEN; CDR2 reads SYDVKM. V shed 0 bases and J shed 2 bases, with 17 bases lying between them. The CDR3 region has the DNA TGTGCCAGCAGTTTATGGTCAATACTAGAGGGGGCCTACGAGCAGTACTTC. Protein product: CASSLWSILEGAYEQYF.

This CDR3 is CASSELGVTCNEQFF. The CDR3 DNA reads as TGTGCCAGCAGTGAATTAGGGGTGACCTGCAATGAGCAGTTCTTC. The chain combines TRBV6-1 with TRBJ2-1; possibly TRBD1 for D (5 bases). Germline CDR1 and CDR2: MNHNS and SASEGT. V was cut by 2 bases and J by 6 bases, with 14 bases left in between. The CDR3 loop spans 15 amino acids.

This chain joins TRBV7-2 and TRBJ2-2, with TRBD2 matching 11 bases. J gave up 1 base and V 5 bases, and 6 bases lay outside the gene matches. This CDR3 region has 17 residues. Germline assignment: CDR1 SGHTA and CDR2 FQGNSA. In DNA, the CDR3 is TGTGCCAGCAGCACGTCTCTAGCGGGAGGGAACACCGGGGAGCTGTTTTTT. It codes for CASSTSLAGGNTGELFF.

The J gene is TRBJ2-4, the V gene TRBV2; D is uncertain. The J call may be mistaken, given a closer DNA end match to TRBJ2-7. This CDR3 contains 14 residues. Germline V gene data show CDR1 as SNHLY and CDR2 as FYNNEI. CDR3 protein: CASSLAHGTYEQYF. The CDR3 coding sequence is TGTGCCAGCAGTCTGGCGCACGGTACCTACGAGCAGTACTTC.

This clonotype showed up just once. The chain links TRBV6-1 to TRBJ2-1; 10 nucleotides agree with TRBD2. The CDR3 runs to 16 residues. V lost 5 bases to trimming and J lost 6 bases; unmatched junction nucleotides: 10. Germline V CDR1 and CDR2: MNHNS, SASEGT. The CDR3 region is CASSSALAGGSNEQFF. DNA for the CDR3: TGTGCCAGCAGTTCTGCCTTAGCGGGGGGTTCCAATGAGCAGTTCTTC.

This chain links TRBV20-1 with TRBJ2-1; no clear D gene. Per the germline V gene, CDR1 is DFQATT and CDR2 is SNEGSKA (reference sequence). Trimming removed 0 bases from V and 6 bases from J, with 12 bases in between. The CDR3 runs to 14 residues. The CDR3 DNA sequence: TGCAGTGCTAGAGACGCCCCTGCAGTCAATGAGCAGTTCTTC. It translates to CSARDAPAVNEQFF.

J is TRBJ2-7 and V is TRBV28, with a weak D call TRBD1 (6 bases). V gave up 5 bases and J gave up 0 bases, with 11 bases separating them. The V gene's germline CDR1 is MDHEN and CDR2 SYDVKM. The CDR3 is 14 amino acids. The DNA for the CDR3 is TGTGCCAGCAGTCGACCGGACAGCTCCTACGAGCAGTACTTC. Translation: CASSRPDSSYEQYF.

The V and J genes are TRBV7-2 and TRBJ1-1; D is possibly TRBD1 (6 bases). V was trimmed by 4 bases and J by 5 bases, leaving 11 bases between them. The CDR3 totals 13 residues. Per germline, CDR1 SGHTA and CDR2 FQGNSA. CDR3 amino acids: CASSYRVGTEAFF. CDR3 nucleotide sequence: TGTGCCAGCAGCTACAGGGTAGGAACTGAAGCTTTCTTT.

The chain employs TRBV24-1 and TRBJ2-1; D unclear. CDR3 length equals 16 residues. Germline V gene lookup returns CDR1 KGHDR and CDR2 SFDVKD. Trimming left V 2 bases short and J 0 bases short, with 10 bases between. CDR3 residues: CATSDSGPCSYNEQFF. The CDR3 DNA reads TGTGCCACCAGTGATTCTGGCCCCTGCTCCTACAATGAGCAGTTCTTC.

This chain links TRBV28 with TRBJ2-1, with no clear D. Germline V gene lookup returns CDR1 MDHEN and CDR2 SYDVKM. V dropped 1 base and J dropped 9 bases, with 7 bases sitting between them. This CDR3 is 12 amino acids long. The CDR3 DNA reads as TGTGCCAGCAGTTTATTACTTGCTGAGCAGTTCTTC. This translates into CASSLLLAEQFF.

The chain couples TRBV5-6 to TRBJ2-1; D not certain. The germline V and J ends were trimmed by 2 bases and 4 bases, with 13 bases remaining between them. The CDR3 contains 15 residues. Germline CDR1 reads SGHDT; CDR2 reads YYEEEE. CDR3 amino acids: CASSLGPLIYNEQFF. The CDR3 coding sequence is TGTGCCAGCAGCTTAGGACCCCTCATTTACAATGAGCAGTTCTTC.

The CDR3 sequence is CASSAHREGNSPLHF. The CDR3 DNA sequence: TGTGCCAGCAGCGCCCACAGGGAGGGTAATTCACCCCTCCACTTT. This chain uses TRBV9 with TRBJ1-6; perhaps TRBD1 as D (6 bases). The V and J ends lost 3 bases and 6 bases respectively, with 13 bases between them. This CDR3 region has 15 residues. Germline V CDR1 and CDR2: SGDLS, YYNGEE. Together with reference TRBV9 and TRBJ1-6, the CDR3 gives the full variable domain: DSGVTQTPKHLITATGQRVTLRCSPRSGDLSVYWYQQSLDQGLQFLIQYYNGEERAKGNILERFSAQQFPDLHSELNLSSLELGDSALYFCASSAHREGNSPLHFGNGTRLTVT.

This chain connects TRBV5-1 to TRBJ2-5; 9 bases align to TRBD1. With the DNA end fitting TRBJ2-7 better, the J assignment may be wrong. Germline loops: CDR1 SGHRS, CDR2 YFSETQ. The CDR3 spans 14 residues. The CDR3 loop reads CASSRPTGGDEQYF. CDR3 in DNA: TGCGCCAGCAGCCGGCCGACAGGGGGTGACGAGCAGTACTTC.

This chain connects TRBV4-1 to TRBJ2-3; 14 nucleotides align to TRBD2. V lost 3 bases to trimming and J lost 9 bases; unmatched junction nucleotides: 5. Germline CDR1 reads MGHRA; CDR2 reads YSYEKL. This CDR3 region has 15 residues. CDR3 nucleotides: TGCGCCAGCAGCCAGGGGACTAGCGGGAGCCAGACGCAGTATTTT. The encoded protein is CASSQGTSGSQTQYF.

This clonotype was seen a few times. The chain has TRBV29-1 and TRBJ2-7, with TRBD1 identical over 11 bases. Germline V gene data show CDR1 as SQVTM and CDR2 as ANQGSEA. V gave up 4 bases and J gave up 4 bases; unmatched junction bases: 3. The CDR3 totals 13 residues. This CDR3 reads CSVADRGRYEQYF. The CDR3 DNA follows: TGCAGCGTTGCGGACAGGGGGCGTTACGAGCAGTACTTC.

Notes on this clonotype: Relative to the germline gene, one junction end is altered; a read error may explain this. The CDR3 coding sequence is TGTGCTAGCAGCGCAGGACTAGCGGGAGCGGATGAGCAGTTCTTC. Encoded protein: CASSAGLAGADEQFF. The gene calls are TRBV7-7 and TRBJ2-1, with TRBD2 matching over 13 bases. The CDR3 runs to 15 residues. In germline, CDR1 is SSHAT, CDR2 FNYEAQ (reference sequence).

This clonotype was seen ten or more times. V and J are TRBV14 and TRBJ1-2, with D possibly matching TRBD1 (6 bases). Germline V lookup: CDR1 SGHDN, CDR2 FVKESK. V lost 0 bases, J lost 2 bases, and 19 bases lay in between. This CDR3 is 18 amino acids long. The CDR3 nucleotides read TGTGCCAGCAGCCAAGAAGGTTCTCCCGGGACACCAAACTATGGCTACACCTTC. Protein: CASSQEGSPGTPNYGYTF.

The chain combines TRBV7-3 with TRBJ2-1; D is ambiguous. The CDR3 loop spans 14 amino acids. Germline V CDR1 and CDR2: SGHTA, FQGTGA. Trimming shortened V by 5 bases and J by 6 bases, and 14 bases separated the two germline ends. The CDR3 sequence: CASSPLGSVNEQFF. CDR3 sequence (DNA): TGTGCCAGCAGCCCCCTGGGCTCCGTCAATGAGCAGTTCTTC.